This TCR beta chain is drawn from a study of response to subunit inactivated influenza vaccine. Findings and caveats of the study: Authors proposed each seasonal influenza vaccination draws in few new T cells.

Details on this clonotype: Its cognate antigen is unknown.

CDR3 length equals 14 residues. V shed 2 bases and J shed 0 bases, with 7 bases lying between them. Germline V lookup: CDR1 SGHRS, CDR2 YFSETQ. MiXCR was run by TCRdb on the RT-PCR reads, yielding one entry per CDR3 protein. The sample lists about 530,000 distinct CDR3 sequences, approximately 13% occurring once. The receptor was isolated from a man aged 50-60 years who received an inactivated influenza vaccine. The V and J genes are TRBV5-1 and TRBJ2-3; D unclear. Specimen: PBMCs from blood, collected roughly 46 days after vaccination. The CDR3 sequence: CASSLRSSTDTQYF. The CDR3 region has the DNA TGCGCCAGCAGCTTACGGTCTAGCACAGATACGCAGTATTTT. Together with reference TRBV5-1 and TRBJ2-3, the CDR3 gives the full variable domain: KAGVTQTPRYLIKTRGQQVTLSCSPISGHRSVSWYQQTPGQGLQFLFEYFSETQRNKGNFPGRFSGRQFSNSRSEMNVSTLELGDSALYLCASSLRSSTDTQYFGPGTRLTVL.